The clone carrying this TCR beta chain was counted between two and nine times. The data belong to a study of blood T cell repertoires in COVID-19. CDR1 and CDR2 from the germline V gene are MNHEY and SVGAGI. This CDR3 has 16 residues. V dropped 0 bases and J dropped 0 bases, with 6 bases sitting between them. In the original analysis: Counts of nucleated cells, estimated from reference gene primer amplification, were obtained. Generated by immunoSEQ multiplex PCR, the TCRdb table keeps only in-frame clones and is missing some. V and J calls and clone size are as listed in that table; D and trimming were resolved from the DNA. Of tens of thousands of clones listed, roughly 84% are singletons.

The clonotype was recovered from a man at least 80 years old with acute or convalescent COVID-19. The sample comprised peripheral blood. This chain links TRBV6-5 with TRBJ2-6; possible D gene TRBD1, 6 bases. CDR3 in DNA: TGTGCCAGCAGTTACTCGGACAGCTCTGGGGCCAACGTCCTGACTTTC. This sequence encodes CASSYSDSSGANVLTF.